The entry below describes one TCR beta chain. Its antigen is not identified. It was with 60 Vbeta and 13 Jbeta primers that the PCR ran. The assay was immunoSEQ multiplex PCR, and TCRdb's table has in-frame clones only and misses some. Its table lists 65,000 to 90,000 clones. This sample was taken from a study of cytomegalovirus exposure and HLA in healthy donors. CDR3 length: 12 amino acids. Trimming removed 8 bases at V and 0 bases at J, with 2 bases between. CDR1 is SNHLY and CDR2 is FYNNEI in the germline V gene. The study's findings and limits: TCR beta V- and J-gene trimming was later associated with a missense DCLRE1C variant.

The origin of this receptor is a female donor in good health and CMV-seropositive. The sequenced material came from PBMCs. V usage is TRBV2 and J usage is TRBJ2-6; the D is unclear. The CDR3 here is CASRSGANVLTF. CDR3 nucleotides: TGTGCCAGCCGCTCTGGGGCCAACGTCCTGACTTTC.